A single sample is the source of the 32 T cell receptor beta chains below, sequenced in a study of blood T cell repertoires in COVID-19. TCRdb's copy holds only in-frame clones and misses some; the assay was immunoSEQ multiplex PCR. The sample records over 600,000 clones, over 80% being singletons. The specimen sequenced was peripheral blood. The receptors originated from a woman in her late teens or twenties with acute or convalescent COVID-19.

The rearrangement joins TRBV2 to TRBJ2-7; 12 bases map to TRBD2. After removal of 7 bases from V and 5 bases from J, the junction contained 9 bases not matched to a gene. Germline V lookup: CDR1 SNHLY, CDR2 FYNNEI. This CDR3 contains 15 residues. The CDR3 sequence is CASNVLAGGPHEQYF. In DNA, the CDR3 is TGTGCCAGCAATGTCCTAGCGGGGGGGCCTCACGAGCAGTACTTC.

This chain connects TRBV7-3 to TRBJ1-1, with a weak D call TRBD1 (6 bases). V was pared by 6 bases and J by 5 bases, with 13 bases between. CDR1 SGHTA and CDR2 FQGTGA come from the germline V gene. The length of the CDR3 is 13 residues. CDR3 sequence reads: CASRQGPRTEAFF. DNA for the CDR3: TGTGCCAGCAGACAGGGCCCGAGGACTGAAGCTTTCTTT.

On this clone: This sample includes further DNA sequences coding for the same CDR3. The gene calls are TRBV6-1 and TRBJ1-1; D is unclear. The CDR3 spans 13 residues. Looked up from germline, CDR1 is MNHNS and CDR2 is SASEGT. Trimming took 2 bases from V and 2 from J, leaving 6 bases between them. This CDR3 is CASSEQVNTEAFF. The CDR3 nucleotides are TGTGCCAGCAGTGAACAGGTCAACACTGAAGCTTTCTTT.

The chain employs TRBV20-1 and TRBJ1-1; the match to TRBD1 covers 8 bases. The CDR3 spans 14 residues. Trimming cost V 3 bases and J 5 bases; bases outside gene matches: 8. CDR1 is DFQATT, CDR2 SNEGSKA, per germline (reference sequence). CDR3 in amino acids: CSASLTGGGTEAFF. CDR3 DNA sequence: TGCAGTGCTAGTCTTACAGGGGGAGGGACTGAAGCTTTCTTT.

This clone was recorded only once. This chain connects TRBV7-9 to TRBJ1-1; D possibly corresponds to TRBD1 (6 bases). The V end was cut by 5 bases, the J end by 4 bases, with 20 bases between. This CDR3 spans 16 amino acids. Germline loops: CDR1 SEHNR, CDR2 FQNEAQ (reference sequence). The chain's CDR3 is CASSPVRTGTGTEAFF. For the CDR3, the DNA is TGTGCCAGCAGCCCTGTCCGAACAGGGACGGGCACTGAAGCTTTCTTT. Drawing the rest from reference TRBV7-9 and TRBJ1-1, the complete variable domain is DTGVSQNPRHKITKRGQNVTFRCDPISEHNRLYWYRQTLGQGPEFLTYFQNEAQLEKSRLLSDRFSAERPKGSFSTLEIQRTEQGDSAMYLCASSPVRTGTGTEAFFGQGTRLTVV.

The V and J genes are TRBV20-1 and TRBJ2-7; a weak D match, TRBD1 (5 bases). This CDR3 region has 11 residues. Germline V gives CDR1 DFQATT, CDR2 SNEGSKA (reference sequence). V was cut by 6 bases and J by 6 bases, with 12 bases left in between. The CDR3 loop reads CSAPTVAEQYF. The CDR3 region has the DNA TGCAGTGCGCCGACAGTGGCCGAGCAGTACTTC.

The chain has TRBV27 and TRBJ2-2; TRBD1 aligns across 9 bases. The CDR3 totals 17 residues. Germline CDR1 reads MNHEY; CDR2 reads SMNVEV (reference sequence). V dropped 6 bases and J dropped 5; count of bases not matched to a gene: 13. CDR3 protein: CASSQTWHRGRTGELFF. CDR3 DNA sequence: TGTGCCAGCAGCCAAACTTGGCACAGGGGGCGTACCGGGGAGCTGTTTTTT.

The V gene is TRBV6-5, the J gene TRBJ1-4; a weak D match, TRBD1 (5 bases). Germline CDR1 is MNHEY and CDR2 is SVGAGI. The CDR3 extends over 15 amino acids. Deletions cut 7 bases from V and 4 bases from J, with 16 bases between. This CDR3 is CASTRSGRDNEKLFF. The CDR3 coding sequence is TGTGCCAGCACCCGTTCGGGGCGGGATAATGAAAAACTGTTTTTT.

The rearrangement joins TRBV10-3 to TRBJ1-2; a weak D match, TRBD1 (6 bases). CDR1 is ENHRY and CDR2 is SYGVKD in the germline V gene. CDR3 length: 14 amino acids. With 6 bases removed from V and 2 bases from J, the gap between germline ends came to 13 bases. This CDR3 reads CAIRGGGDNYGYTF. The CDR3, as DNA: TGTGCCATCAGAGGAGGGGGGGACAACTATGGCTACACCTTC.

The rearrangement links TRBV5-1 to TRBJ2-3, with 8 positions matching TRBD2. CDR1 and CDR2 (germline): SGHRS, YFSETQ. J was trimmed by 4 bases and V by 0 bases; bases with no gene match: 4. This CDR3 has 15 residues. This CDR3 is CASSLEAGAADTQYF. The CDR3 DNA follows: TGCGCCAGCAGCTTGGAAGCGGGGGCGGCAGATACGCAGTATTTT.

This clone has a handful of counts. This sequence joins TRBV5-1 and TRBJ2-1; D is uncertain. Germline CDR1 SGHRS, CDR2 YFSETQ. With 0 bases removed from V and 5 bases from J, the gap between germline ends came to 6 bases. This CDR3 is 13 amino acids long. The CDR3, as DNA: TGCGCCAGCAGCTTGGACGACAACAATGAGCAGTTCTTC. Translation: CASSLDDNNEQFF.

The chain combines TRBV19 with TRBJ2-6; 11 positions match TRBD1. V was pared by 7 bases and J by 17 bases, with 10 bases of the junction left unmatched. The CDR3 loop spans 13 amino acids. CDR1 is LNHDA and CDR2 is SQIVND in the germline V gene (reference sequence). CDR3 region: CASNSDRGRGVTF. The CDR3 region has the DNA TGTGCCAGTAATTCGGACAGGGGGCGCGGGGTGACTTTC.

V and J are TRBV15 and TRBJ2-2; D uncertain. Trimming cost V 9 bases and J 6 bases, with 8 bases left between them. From germline, CDR1 is LNHNV and CDR2 YYDKDF (reference sequence). CDR3 length: 11 amino acids. Here the CDR3 DNA reads TGTGCCACGTCAACTGCCGGGGAGCTGTTTTTT. Its protein is CATSTAGELFF.

This chain connects TRBV6-5 to TRBJ1-2; D is ambiguous. CDR1 is MNHEY and CDR2 is SVGAGI in the germline V gene. The CDR3 runs 14 residues. The V and J ends lost 4 bases and 1 base respectively, with 10 bases between them. The CDR3 sequence: CASSSARVNYGYTF. The CDR3 bases are TGTGCCAGCAGTTCCGCGAGAGTTAACTATGGCTACACCTTC.

The chain is built from TRBV9 and TRBJ2-2, with a possible D match to TRBD2 (5 bases). V dropped 4 bases and J dropped 0 bases, with 13 bases sitting between them. This CDR3 region has 16 residues. Germline-derived CDR1 and CDR2 are SGDLS and YYNGEE. The DNA of the CDR3 is TGTGCCAGCAGCCCCTGGGAGAGTACGAACACCGGGGAGCTGTTTTTT. Amino acids: CASSPWESTNTGELFF.

The rearrangement uses TRBV5-4 and TRBJ1-1; D may be TRBD1 (6 bases). This CDR3 is built from 14 residues. Trimming removed 4 bases at V and 2 bases at J, with 12 bases between. CDR1 and CDR2 (germline): SGHNT, YYREEE (reference sequence). The DNA for the CDR3 is TGTGCCAGCAGCCACAGGGAATCAAACACTGAAGCTTTCTTT. This gives the protein CASSHRESNTEAFF.

V is TRBV6-5 and J is TRBJ1-1; 7 nucleotides align to TRBD1. V lost 5 bases and J lost 1; bases outside the gene matches: 7. The CDR3 consists of 15 residues. CDR1 MNHEY and CDR2 SVGAGI come from the germline V gene. CDR3 in DNA: TGTGCCAGCAGTACAGGGGACAGAGAGAACACTGAAGCTTTCTTT. Its translation: CASSTGDRENTEAFF.

The V gene is TRBV7-2, the J gene TRBJ2-3; TRBD2 might be the D (6 bases). Germline V lookup: CDR1 SGHTA, CDR2 FQGNSA. The CDR3 length is 14 residues. V was shortened by 1 base and J by 6 bases, with 11 bases between the two germline ends. The CDR3 region is CASSLVRGGDTQYF. The CDR3 region has the DNA TGTGCCAGCAGCTTAGTTCGTGGGGGGGATACGCAGTATTTT.

This clone was seen a single time. The rearrangement uses TRBV9 and TRBJ2-7, with a weak D call TRBD1 (6 bases). V gave up 2 bases and J gave up 2 bases, with 11 bases separating them. The length of the CDR3 is 14 residues. The germline V gene has CDR1 SGDLS and CDR2 YYNGEE. For the CDR3, the DNA is TGTGCCAGCAGCGTTGGTACAGGGACCTACGAGCAGTACTTC. Residues: CASSVGTGTYEQYF.

The rearrangement joins TRBV5-1 to TRBJ2-1; TRBD1 aligns across 10 bases. V lost 4 bases to trimming and J lost 7 bases; unmatched junction nucleotides: 8. The CDR3 is made up of 15 amino acids. CDR1 is SGHRS and CDR2 is YFSETQ in the germline V gene. CDR3 bases: TGCGCCAGCAGCCCCCGGGACAGGGGACGGAATGAGCAGTTCTTC. Translating it yields CASSPRDRGRNEQFF. Supplemented by reference TRBV5-1 and TRBJ2-1, the full variable domain reads KAGVTQTPRYLIKTRGQQVTLSCSPISGHRSVSWYQQTPGQGLQFLFEYFSETQRNKGNFPGRFSGRQFSNSRSEMNVSTLELGDSALYLCASSPRDRGRNEQFFGPGTRLTVL.

This chain connects TRBV24-1 to TRBJ1-2; TRBD1 might be the D (6 bases). V was trimmed by 4 bases and J by 5 bases, leaving 13 bases between them. Germline assignment: CDR1 KGHDR and CDR2 SFDVKD. The CDR3 has 14 residues. The CDR3 is CATSDGTSGYGYTF. The CDR3 coding sequence is TGTGCCACCAGTGACGGGACATCGGGGTATGGCTACACCTTC.

The genes are TRBV4-1 and TRBJ1-1; D remains unclear. Trimming left V 0 bases short and J 4 bases short, with 12 bases between. This CDR3 contains 15 residues. CDR1 and CDR2 (germline): MGHRA, YSYEKL. CDR3 nucleotide sequence: TGCGCCAGCAGCCAAGAACCCCAGGCGTTCACTGAAGCTTTCTTT. Translating gives CASSQEPQAFTEAFF.

In its sample, this clone was seen once. The chain carries TRBV7-9 and TRBJ1-2; 7 positions match TRBD1. The CDR3 is 14 residues long. Germline assignment: CDR1 SEHNR and CDR2 FQNEAQ (reference sequence). The trim removed 6 bases at V and 8 bases at J, leaving 12 bases unmatched. The CDR3 loop reads CASSSPPDREGYTF. CDR3 DNA sequence: TGTGCCAGCAGTTCCCCCCCTGACAGGGAAGGCTACACCTTC.

V and J are TRBV19 and TRBJ1-2; D might be TRBD1 (6 bases). This CDR3 has 16 residues. The V gene's germline CDR1 is LNHDA and CDR2 SQIVND (reference sequence). Trimming took off 6 bases at V and 5 bases at J, with 22 bases between the two ends. The CDR3 nucleotides read TGTGCCAGTAGACCGGGACACCCCAATACTCTTTATGGCTACACCTTC. Its translation is CASRPGHPNTLYGYTF.

The V gene is TRBV29-1, the J gene TRBJ1-1, with D possibly matching TRBD1 (5 bases). V was trimmed by 4 bases and J by 8 bases, leaving 20 bases between them. This CDR3 contains 14 residues. The germline CDR1 and CDR2 sequences are SQVTM and ANQGSEA. The CDR3 here is CSVGAATGELEAFF. The CDR3 nucleotides read TGCAGCGTTGGGGCCGCGACGGGGGAACTCGAAGCTTTCTTT.

With regard to this clone: At one of its ends the junction is not consistent with the germline gene, which may arise from a read error. The chain combines TRBV27 with TRBJ1-1, with D unclear. CDR3 length: 13 amino acids. CDR1 and CDR2 from the germline V gene are MNHEY and SMNVEV (reference sequence). The CDR3 here is CASSISRSGEAFF. The CDR3 coding sequence is TGTGCCAGCAGTATATCTCGGTCGGGTGAAGCTTTCTTT.

The V call is TRBV10-2, the J call TRBJ1-6; D is possibly TRBD1 (6 bases). Germline loops: CDR1 WSHSY, CDR2 SAAADI. The CDR3 spans 13 residues. Trimming took 11 bases from V and 6 from J, leaving 14 bases between them. Here the CDR3 DNA reads TGCGCCGGGGGAGGGGGAAGTAATTCACCCCTCCACTTT. This translates into CAGGGGSNSPLHF.

The V call is TRBV7-3, the J call TRBJ1-2; TRBD1 aligns across 8 bases. Germline CDR1 reads SGHTA; CDR2 reads FQGTGA. The J segment lost 7 bases and the V segment lost 4 bases, leaving 8 bases of the junction unmatched. The CDR3 loop spans 14 amino acids. The CDR3 sequence: CASSSTGTGFGYTF. The CDR3 region has the DNA TGTGCCAGCAGCTCAACCGGGACAGGTTTTGGCTACACCTTC.

This clone was seen more than once but under ten times. V usage is TRBV28 and J usage is TRBJ1-4, with 9 nucleotides matching TRBD1. The CDR3 extends over 13 amino acids. Germline loops: CDR1 MDHEN, CDR2 SYDVKM. Trimming cost V 9 bases and J 8 bases; bases outside gene matches: 7. In DNA, the CDR3 is TGTGCCAGTACACAGGGGGCAAGAGAAAAACTGTTTTTT. As protein: CASTQGAREKLFF.

This sequence joins TRBV3-1 (or the pseudogene TRBV3-2) and TRBJ1-1, with TRBD1 matching 7 bases. Germline V gene lookup returns CDR1 LGHDT and CDR2 YNNKEL (reference sequence). This CDR3 comprises 14 residues. V shed 1 base, J shed 9 bases, and the junction held 8 bases outside the gene matches. This CDR3 reads CASSQGARDSQAFF. The CDR3 DNA follows: TGTGCCAGCAGCCAAGGGGCGCGGGACAGTCAAGCTTTCTTT.

The chain links TRBV5-4 to TRBJ2-2, with D possibly matching TRBD2 (7 bases). From germline, CDR1 is SGHNT and CDR2 YYREEE (reference sequence). Trimming took 2 bases from V and 4 from J, leaving 21 bases between them. The CDR3 spans 18 residues. The CDR3 nucleotides are TGTGCCAGCAGCTTATCCCCCTTTGTAGGGGGGGTCACCGGGGAGCTGTTTTTT. Translating it yields CASSLSPFVGGVTGELFF.

This clone was detected only once. This chain joins TRBV10-2 and TRBJ1-3; no clear D. The CDR3 has 13 amino acids. Trimming cost V 3 bases and J 0 bases, with 3 bases left between them. The germline CDR1 and CDR2 sequences are WSHSY and SAAADI. CDR3 loop: CASSDSSGNTIYF. In DNA form, the CDR3 reads TGCGCCAGCAGTGATAGCTCTGGAAACACCATATATTTT.